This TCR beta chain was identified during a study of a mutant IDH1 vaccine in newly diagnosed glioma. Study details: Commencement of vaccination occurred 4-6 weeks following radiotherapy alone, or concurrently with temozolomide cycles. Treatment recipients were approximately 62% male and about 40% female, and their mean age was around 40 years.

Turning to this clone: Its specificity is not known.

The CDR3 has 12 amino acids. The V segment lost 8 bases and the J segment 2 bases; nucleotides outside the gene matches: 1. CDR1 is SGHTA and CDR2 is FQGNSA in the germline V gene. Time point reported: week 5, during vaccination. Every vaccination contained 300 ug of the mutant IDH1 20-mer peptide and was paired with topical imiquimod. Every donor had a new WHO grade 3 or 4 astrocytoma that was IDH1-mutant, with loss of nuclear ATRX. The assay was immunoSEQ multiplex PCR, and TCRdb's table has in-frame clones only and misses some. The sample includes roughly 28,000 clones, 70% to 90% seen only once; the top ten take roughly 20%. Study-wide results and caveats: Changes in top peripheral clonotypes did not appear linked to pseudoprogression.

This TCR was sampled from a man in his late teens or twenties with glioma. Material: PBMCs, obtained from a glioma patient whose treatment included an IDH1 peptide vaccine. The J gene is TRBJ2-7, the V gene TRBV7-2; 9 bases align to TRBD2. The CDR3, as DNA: TGTGCCAGCGGCGGGAGGGCCTACGAGCAGTACTTC. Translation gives CASGGRAYEQYF.